Shown below are 23 T cell receptor beta chains from a single sample sequenced in a study of cytomegalovirus exposure and HLA in healthy donors. The repertoire was sequenced with immunoSEQ multiplex PCR; TCRdb's copy has only in-frame clones and lacks some. The sample holds tens of thousands of clones; almost 85% are singletons and the top ten take about 12%. The sample comprised PBMCs. Receptors originate from a woman between 18 and 29 years old in good health and CMV-seropositive.

This sequence joins TRBV6-1 and TRBJ2-5; 9 bases map to TRBD2. Germline CDR1 and CDR2: MNHNS and SASEGT. J gave up 1 base and V 8 bases, and 5 bases lay outside the gene matches. This CDR3 is 14 amino acids long. CDR3 DNA sequence: TGTGCCAGCCTCTCGACTAGCGGCCAAGAGACCCAGTACTTC. The encoded protein is CASLSTSGQETQYF.

The V and J genes are TRBV19 and TRBJ1-6; D unresolved. Trimming pared 3 bases from V and 5 bases from J, leaving 8 bases between. The CDR3 sequence is 14 residues long. Germline CDR1 LNHDA, CDR2 SQIVND (reference sequence). CDR3 DNA sequence: TGTGCCAGTAGTATGTACGGGGATAATTCACCCCTCCACTTT. Its translation is CASSMYGDNSPLHF. Full variable domain (missing parts from reference TRBV19 and TRBJ1-6): DGGITQSPKYLFRKEGQNVTLSCEQNLNHDAMYWYRQDPGQGLRLIYYSQIVNDFQKGDIAEGYSVSREKKESFPLTVTSAQKNPTAFYLCASSMYGDNSPLHFGNGTRLTVT.

The rearrangement joins TRBV28 to TRBJ1-2; 9 bases agree with TRBD1. With V trimmed by 5 bases and J by 2 bases, 9 bases remained unmatched. Germline V CDR1 and CDR2: MDHEN, SYDVKM. The CDR3 spans 16 residues. The CDR3 bases are TGTGCCAGCAGTCCTCTCACAGGGGGCGCGAACTATGGCTACACCTTC. Translated: CASSPLTGGANYGYTF.

The rearrangement links TRBV7-6 to TRBJ1-6; D remains unclear. Between the trimmed V and J ends, which lost 0 bases and 7 bases, there was a span of 4 bases. Germline V gene sequence: CDR1 SGHVS, CDR2 FNYEAQ. CDR3 length: 13 residues. The CDR3 region has the DNA TGTGCCAGCAGCTTAGCTCTGAATTCACCCCTCCACTTT. Translating it yields CASSLALNSPLHF.

CDR3 nucleotide sequence: TGTGCCTGGAGTGCCGGGACAGGGCACACAGATACGCAGTATTTT. The encoded protein is CAWSAGTGHTDTQYF. The J gene is TRBJ2-3, the V gene TRBV30, with 9 bases aligning to TRBD1. Germline V gene lookup returns CDR1 GTSNPN and CDR2 SVGIG (reference sequence). The CDR3 extends over 15 amino acids. Trimming removed 1 base from V and 2 bases from J; junction bases left unmatched: 4.

This chain connects TRBV19 to TRBJ2-3; D may be TRBD1 (6 bases). Trimming took off 1 base at V and 2 bases at J, with 19 bases between the two ends. The CDR3 has 18 amino acids. CDR1 and CDR2 from the germline V gene are LNHDA and SQIVND (reference sequence). DNA for the CDR3: TGTGCCAGTAGTATAGTCTTTGGGGGACAACCCGCCACAGATACGCAGTATTTT. This sequence encodes CASSIVFGGQPATDTQYF.

The chain links TRBV5-1 to TRBJ2-7; D is ambiguous. The germline V gene has CDR1 SGHRS and CDR2 YFSETQ. The CDR3 contains 14 residues. V was cut by 1 base and J by 3 bases, with 11 bases left in between. The CDR3 spells CASSLSADIYEQYF. CDR3 DNA sequence: TGCGCCAGCAGCTTGTCGGCAGACATCTACGAGCAGTACTTC.

CDR3 sequence: CASSPGIYEQYF. Written as DNA, the CDR3 is TGCGCCAGCAGCCCGGGGATCTACGAGCAGTACTTC. The V and J genes are TRBV5-1 and TRBJ2-7; perhaps TRBD2 as D (5 bases). Germline V CDR1 and CDR2: SGHRS, YFSETQ. The CDR3 length is 12 residues. The V end was cut by 4 bases, the J end by 3 bases, with 8 bases between. The full variable domain, its missing parts supplied by reference TRBV5-1 and TRBJ2-7, is KAGVTQTPRYLIKTRGQQVTLSCSPISGHRSVSWYQQTPGQGLQFLFEYFSETQRNKGNFPGRFSGRQFSNSRSEMNVSTLELGDSALYLCASSPGIYEQYFGPGTRLTVT.

This chain uses TRBV7-7 with TRBJ2-1, with 8 nucleotides matching TRBD1. V lost 5 bases and J lost 5; bases outside the gene matches: 5. CDR1 SSHAT and CDR2 FNYEAQ come from the germline V gene (reference sequence). The CDR3 loop spans 14 amino acids. CDR3 protein: CASSQDRANNEQFF. The CDR3 coding sequence is TGTGCCAGCAGCCAGGACAGGGCCAACAATGAGCAGTTCTTC.

This clone was recorded a few times. This chain uses TRBV2 with TRBJ2-7, with 7 bases aligning to TRBD1. V gave up 6 bases and J gave up 3 bases; unmatched junction bases: 2. The CDR3 extends over 12 amino acids. CDR1 SNHLY and CDR2 FYNNEI come from the germline V gene. The CDR3 sequence: CASSRQGYEQYF. CDR3 coding DNA: TGTGCCAGCAGCAGACAGGGCTACGAGCAGTACTTC.

This chain uses TRBV6-6 with TRBJ2-2, with a tentative D call TRBD1 (6 bases). The CDR3 length is 14 residues. Germline CDR1 is MNHNY and CDR2 is SVGAGI (reference sequence). V lost 4 bases and J lost 4, with 10 bases in between. This CDR3 is CASSSTGFTGELFF. CDR3 nucleotides: TGTGCCAGCAGTTCCACAGGGTTCACCGGGGAGCTGTTTTTT.

This clone was recorded only once. This chain uses TRBV28 with TRBJ2-5; the match to TRBD1 covers 9 bases. CDR1 MDHEN and CDR2 SYDVKM come from the germline V gene. The V gene end was trimmed by 1 base and the J gene end by 5 bases; junction bases not matched to a gene: 5. This CDR3 has 15 amino acids. The CDR3 bases are TGTGCCAGCAGTTTATCGGGACAGGGTGTTGAGACCCAGTACTTC. It encodes CASSLSGQGVETQYF. The entire variable domain, with the rest obtained from reference TRBV28 and TRBJ2-5, is as follows: DVKVTQSSRYLVKRTGEKVFLECVQDMDHENMFWYRQDPGLGLRLIYFSYDVKMKEKGDIPEGYSVSREKKERFSLILESASTNQTSMYLCASSLSGQGVETQYFGPGTRLLVL.

The V call is TRBV10-3, the J call TRBJ1-1; D is unresolved. CDR1 ENHRY and CDR2 SYGVKD come from the germline V gene. V was shortened by 6 bases and J by 8 bases, with 16 bases between the two germline ends. The CDR3 loop spans 13 amino acids. CDR3 sequence: CAIRLTGNWEAFF. CDR3 in DNA: TGTGCCATCAGGTTAACCGGGAATTGGGAAGCTTTCTTT.

This clone was counted a few times. The chain joins TRBV5-1 to TRBJ1-6, with 9 bases matching TRBD1. The trim removed 0 bases at V and 6 bases at J, leaving 19 bases unmatched. Germline CDR1 reads SGHRS; CDR2 reads YFSETQ. This CDR3 comprises 21 residues. CDR3 DNA: TGCGCCAGCAGCTTGGACCCTCTTATCTACGGGGGGACAGGGAGTAATTCACCCCTCCACTTT. This sequence encodes CASSLDPLIYGGTGSNSPLHF.

V gene TRBV10-3 combines with J gene TRBJ2-7, with 8 nucleotides matching TRBD2. Looked up from germline, CDR1 is ENHRY and CDR2 is SYGVKD. Losses at the gene ends were 4 bases for V and 2 bases for J; bases not matched to a gene: 1. The CDR3 runs to 13 residues. This CDR3 reads CAISAGGAYEQYF. CDR3 DNA: TGTGCCATCAGTGCGGGGGGGGCCTACGAGCAGTACTTC.

The genes are TRBV27 and TRBJ1-5, with TRBD1 matching over 10 bases. In germline, CDR1 is MNHEY, CDR2 SMNVEV (reference sequence). This CDR3 is 14 amino acids long. V dropped 8 bases and J dropped 7; count of bases not matched to a gene: 8. CDR3 in amino acids: CASSPGQGTQPQHF. The CDR3 DNA follows: TGTGCCAGCTCGCCGGGACAGGGGACGCAGCCCCAGCATTTT.

The J gene is TRBJ1-1, the V gene TRBV5-6, with D possibly matching TRBD1 (5 bases). CDR3 length: 12 residues. Looked up from germline, CDR1 is SGHDT and CDR2 is YYEEEE. V lost 6 bases and J 4 bases, leaving 10 bases between the germline ends. CDR3 nucleotide sequence: TGTGCCAGCAAAACCAGGGCCACTGAAGCTTTCTTT. This encodes CASKTRATEAFF. Filled out from reference TRBV5-6 and TRBJ1-1, the complete variable domain reads DAGVTQSPTHLIKTRGQQVTLRCSPKSGHDTVSWYQQALGQGPQFIFQYYEEEERQRGNFPDRFSGHQFPNYSSELNVNALLLGDSALYLCASKTRATEAFFGQGTRLTVV.

This clone was detected once. The chain combines TRBV6-5 with TRBJ1-2, with D tentatively TRBD1 (5 bases). The ends were cut back, 0 bases at V and 1 base at J, with 6 bases in the middle. The CDR3 has 14 amino acids. Germline lookup yields CDR1 MNHEY and CDR2 SVGAGI. The CDR3 region is CASSYSTVNYGYTF. The DNA of the CDR3 is TGTGCCAGCAGTTACTCGACAGTTAACTATGGCTACACCTTC.

The chain links TRBV11-2 to TRBJ2-5; 9 bases align to TRBD2. Trimming at V came to 5 bases and at J to 7 bases, leaving 11 bases not matched to a gene. The germline gives CDR1 SGHAT, CDR2 FQNNGV. CDR3 size: 15 residues. For the CDR3, the DNA is TGTGCCAGCAGCCCGTCTGCGGGGGGGCAGGGGACCCAGTACTTC. Translated, it gives CASSPSAGGQGTQYF.

The chain links TRBV5-4 to TRBJ2-3, with 7 positions matching TRBD1. V lost 1 base, J lost 4 bases, and 3 bases stayed unmatched. CDR3 length: 14 amino acids. Germline V lookup: CDR1 SGHNT, CDR2 YYREEE (reference sequence). The CDR3 is CASSLLQGPDTQYF. In DNA form, the CDR3 reads TGTGCCAGCAGCTTGCTACAGGGGCCAGATACGCAGTATTTT.

This chain links TRBV6-6 with TRBJ1-4, with D perhaps TRBD1 (6 bases). Germline CDR1 MNHNY, CDR2 SVGAGI (reference sequence). The germline V and J ends were trimmed by 6 bases and 7 bases, with 15 bases remaining between them. This CDR3 is 14 amino acids long. The CDR3 spells CASRPRQAGEKLFF. DNA of the CDR3: TGTGCCAGCAGACCTAGACAGGCGGGTGAAAAACTGTTTTTT.

This chain connects TRBV7-2 to TRBJ2-7; unclear D gene. Germline V gene lookup returns CDR1 SGHTA and CDR2 FQGNSA. V shed 5 bases and J shed 9 bases, with 14 bases lying between them. The CDR3 contains 12 residues. CDR3 DNA: TGTGCCAGCAGCGCCCGGCCTGACTGGCAGTACTTC. This encodes CASSARPDWQYF.

The CDR3 reads CASSDPGTSYSGQYF. CDR3 DNA: TGTGCCAGCAGTGACCCCGGGACTAGCTATTCCGGGCAGTATTTT. The chain employs TRBV2 and TRBJ2-3; 9 bases match TRBD2. Germline trimming cut 3 bases from V and 11 bases from J; bases unmatched to any gene: 12. The CDR3 spans 15 residues. The germline V gene has CDR1 SNHLY and CDR2 FYNNEI.